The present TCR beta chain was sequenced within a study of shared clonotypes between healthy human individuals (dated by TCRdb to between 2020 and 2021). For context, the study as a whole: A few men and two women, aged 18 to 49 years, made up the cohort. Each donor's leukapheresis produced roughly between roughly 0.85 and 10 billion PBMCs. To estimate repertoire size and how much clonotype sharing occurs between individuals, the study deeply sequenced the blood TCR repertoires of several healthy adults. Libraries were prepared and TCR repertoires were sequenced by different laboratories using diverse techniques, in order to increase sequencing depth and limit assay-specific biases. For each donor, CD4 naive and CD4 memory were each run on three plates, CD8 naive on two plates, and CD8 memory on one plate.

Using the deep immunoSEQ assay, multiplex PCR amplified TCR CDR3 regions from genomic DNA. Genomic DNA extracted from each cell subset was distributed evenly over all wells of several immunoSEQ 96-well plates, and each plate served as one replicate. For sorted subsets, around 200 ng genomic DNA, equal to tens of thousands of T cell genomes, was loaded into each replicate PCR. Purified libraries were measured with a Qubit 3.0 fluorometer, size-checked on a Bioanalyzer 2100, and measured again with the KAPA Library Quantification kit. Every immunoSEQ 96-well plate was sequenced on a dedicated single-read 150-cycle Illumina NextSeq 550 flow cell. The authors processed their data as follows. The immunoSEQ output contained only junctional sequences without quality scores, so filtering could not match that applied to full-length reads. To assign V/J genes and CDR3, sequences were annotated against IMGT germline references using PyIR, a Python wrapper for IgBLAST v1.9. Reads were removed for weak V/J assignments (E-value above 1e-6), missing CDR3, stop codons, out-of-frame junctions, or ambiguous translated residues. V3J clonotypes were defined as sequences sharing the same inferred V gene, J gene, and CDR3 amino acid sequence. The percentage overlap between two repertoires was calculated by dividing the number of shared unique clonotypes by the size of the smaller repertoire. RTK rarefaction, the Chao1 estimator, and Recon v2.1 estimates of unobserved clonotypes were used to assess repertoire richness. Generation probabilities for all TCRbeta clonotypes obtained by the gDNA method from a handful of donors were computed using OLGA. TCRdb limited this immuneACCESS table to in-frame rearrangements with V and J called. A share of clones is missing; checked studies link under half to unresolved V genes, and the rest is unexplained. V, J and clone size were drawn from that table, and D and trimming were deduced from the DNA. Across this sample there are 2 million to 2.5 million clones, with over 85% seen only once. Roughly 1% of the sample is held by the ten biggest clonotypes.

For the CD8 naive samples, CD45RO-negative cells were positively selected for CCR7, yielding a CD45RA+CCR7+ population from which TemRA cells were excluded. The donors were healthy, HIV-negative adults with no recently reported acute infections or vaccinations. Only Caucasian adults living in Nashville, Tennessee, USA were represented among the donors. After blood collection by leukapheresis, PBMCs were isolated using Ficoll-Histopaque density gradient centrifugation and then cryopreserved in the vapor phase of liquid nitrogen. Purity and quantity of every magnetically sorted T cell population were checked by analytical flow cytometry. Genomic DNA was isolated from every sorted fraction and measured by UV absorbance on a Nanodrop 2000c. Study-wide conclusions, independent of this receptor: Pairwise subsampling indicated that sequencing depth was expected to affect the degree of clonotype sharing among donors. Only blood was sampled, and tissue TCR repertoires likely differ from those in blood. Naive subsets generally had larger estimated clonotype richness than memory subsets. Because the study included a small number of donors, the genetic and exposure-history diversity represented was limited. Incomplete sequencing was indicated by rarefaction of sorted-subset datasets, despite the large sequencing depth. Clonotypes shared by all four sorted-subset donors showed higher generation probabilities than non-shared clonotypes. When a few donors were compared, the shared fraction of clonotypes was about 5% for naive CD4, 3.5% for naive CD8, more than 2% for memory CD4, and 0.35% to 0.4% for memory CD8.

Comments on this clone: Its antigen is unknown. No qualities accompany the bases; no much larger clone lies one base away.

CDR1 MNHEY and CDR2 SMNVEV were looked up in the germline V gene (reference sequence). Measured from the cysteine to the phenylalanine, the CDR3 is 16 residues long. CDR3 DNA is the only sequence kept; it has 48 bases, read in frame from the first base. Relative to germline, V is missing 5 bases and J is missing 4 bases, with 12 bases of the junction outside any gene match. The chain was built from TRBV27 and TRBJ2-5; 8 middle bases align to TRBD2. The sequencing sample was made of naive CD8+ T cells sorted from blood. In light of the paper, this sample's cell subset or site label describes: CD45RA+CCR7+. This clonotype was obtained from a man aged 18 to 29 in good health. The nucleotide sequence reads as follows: TGTGCCAGCAGTCCCATAGCGGGAAGTGCGGCAGAGACCCAGTACTTC. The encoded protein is CASSPIAGSAAETQYF.